Listed below are T cell receptor beta chains from one sample, sequenced in a study of Ad26.COV2.S vaccination and SARS-CoV-2 variants. Using immunoSEQ multiplex PCR, the repertoire was profiled, and TCRdb retains in-frame clones only, with some absent. Of more than 350,000 clones listed, 75% to 95% are singletons. The sample consisted of peripheral blood, taken in a trial of Ad26.COV2.S vaccine versus placebo. The receptor source for this set is a person between 18 and 60 years old who received the Ad26.COV2.S COVID-19 vaccine or a placebo. The CDR3 runs from the conserved cysteine through the conserved F or W. Fields, in order: clone size, V gene, J gene, CDR3 length, D gene, CDR3 DNA, CDR3 protein. The D gene is left open where the match is weak. A clone size is listed for some rows: how often the clone was seen (once, few, many), or a class if it is expanded.

abundance: -; v_gene: TRBV2; j_gene: TRBJ1-6; len: 15; d_gene: -; CDR3nt: TGTGCCAGCAGCGAGGACGGGACGGGAAATTCACCCCTCCACTTT; CDR3aa: CASSEDGTGNSPLHF
abundance: -; v_gene: TRBV4-3; j_gene: TRBJ2-2; len: 13; d_gene: -; CDR3nt: TGCGCCAGCAGCCAAAACACCTATGTGGAGCTGTTTTTT; CDR3aa: CASSQNTYVELFF
abundance: -; v_gene: TRBV6-2/TRBV6-3; j_gene: TRBJ2-5; len: 11; d_gene: -; CDR3nt: TGTGCCAGCAGTACTTTTGAGACCCAGTACTTC; CDR3aa: CASSTFETQYF
abundance: -; v_gene: TRBV11-2; j_gene: TRBJ2-7; len: 12; d_gene: -; CDR3nt: TGTGCCAGCAGCTTACAGGGAGCCGAGCAGTACTTC; CDR3aa: CASSLQGAEQYF
abundance: -; v_gene: TRBV30; j_gene: TRBJ1-2; len: 13; d_gene: -; CDR3nt: TGTGCCTGGATTGGTGACTACGGCTTTGGCTACACCTTC; CDR3aa: CAWIGDYGFGYTF
abundance: -; v_gene: TRBV27; j_gene: TRBJ2-7; len: 13; d_gene: TRBD1; CDR3nt: TGTGCCAGCGGACAGGGGAGCTGGCGAGAGCAGTACTTC; CDR3aa: CASGQGSWREQYF
abundance: -; v_gene: TRBV4-3; j_gene: TRBJ2-2; len: 17; d_gene: TRBD2; CDR3nt: TGCGCCAGCAGCCAAAACGGGGCGGGAGGGCCGTACGGGGAGCTGTTTTTT; CDR3aa: CASSQNGAGGPYGELFF
abundance: -; v_gene: TRBV19; j_gene: TRBJ1-5; len: 15; d_gene: TRBD1; CDR3nt: TGTGCCAGTAGTATGGACAGGGATAGCAATCAGCCCCAGCATTTT; CDR3aa: CASSMDRDSNQPQHF
abundance: -; v_gene: TRBV6-5; j_gene: TRBJ1-2; len: 13; d_gene: -; CDR3nt: TGTGCCAGCAGTTCGGACAAACTGCTCGGCTACACCTTC; CDR3aa: CASSSDKLLGYTF
abundance: once; v_gene: TRBV4-3; j_gene: TRBJ1-5; len: 15; d_gene: -; CDR3nt: TGCGCCAGCAGCCAAGAACCTGGGACAAACCAGCCCCAGCATTTT; CDR3aa: CASSQEPGTNQPQHF
abundance: -; v_gene: TRBV9; j_gene: TRBJ2-5; len: 13; d_gene: -; CDR3nt: TGTGCCAGCAGCGTAGAAGATTTCGGGACCCAGTACTTC; CDR3aa: CASSVEDFGTQYF
abundance: -; v_gene: TRBV3-1/TRBV3-2; j_gene: TRBJ2-5; len: 16; d_gene: TRBD2; CDR3nt: TGTGCCAGCAGCCAAGGTCTAGCGGGAGGGGTAAAGACCCAGTACTTC; CDR3aa: CASSQGLAGGVKTQYF
abundance: once; v_gene: TRBV29-1; j_gene: TRBJ1-4; len: 15; d_gene: -; CDR3nt: TGCAGCGCTACGATACAGGGTTTCGCTAATGAAAAACTGTTTTTT; CDR3aa: CSATIQGFANEKLFF
abundance: -; v_gene: TRBV11-3; j_gene: TRBJ2-2; len: 15; d_gene: -; CDR3nt: TGTGCCAGCAGCCTGTCCACTTCGAGCACCGGGGAGCTGTTTTTT; CDR3aa: CASSLSTSSTGELFF
abundance: -; v_gene: TRBV6-5; j_gene: TRBJ2-4; len: 14; d_gene: -; CDR3nt: TGTGCCAGCCGGGGTCCACTAGCCAAAAACATTCAGTACTTC; CDR3aa: CASRGPLAKNIQYF
abundance: -; v_gene: TRBV7-5; j_gene: TRBJ2-7; len: 14; d_gene: -; CDR3nt: TGTGCCAGAAGCTTAGCGGGCAACTCCTACGAGCAGTACTTC; CDR3aa: CARSLAGNSYEQYF
abundance: once; v_gene: TRBV9; j_gene: TRBJ2-1; len: 16; d_gene: -; CDR3nt: TGTGCCAGCAGCGTAGGATTAATAGATACCTACAATGAGCAGTTCTTC; CDR3aa: CASSVGLIDTYNEQFF
abundance: -; v_gene: TRBV7-9; j_gene: TRBJ2-7; len: 12; d_gene: -; CDR3nt: TGTGCCAGCAGCATCGACGGTTACGAGCAGTACTTC; CDR3aa: CASSIDGYEQYF
abundance: -; v_gene: TRBV7-6; j_gene: TRBJ2-5; len: 17; d_gene: TRBD2; CDR3nt: TGTGCCAGCAGCGCCGGACTAGCGGCCCCCAAACAAGAGACCCAGTACTTC; CDR3aa: CASSAGLAAPKQETQYF
abundance: -; v_gene: TRBV12-3/TRBV12-4; j_gene: TRBJ2-4; len: 13; d_gene: -; CDR3nt: TGTGCCAGCAGTCCGGTAGCCAAAAACATTCAGTACTTC; CDR3aa: CASSPVAKNIQYF
abundance: -; v_gene: TRBV6-6; j_gene: TRBJ2-7; len: 17; d_gene: -; CDR3nt: TGTGCCAGCAGTCGTAACTTAAGGGGATTTGGGATCTACGAGCAGTACTTC; CDR3aa: CASSRNLRGFGIYEQYF
abundance: -; v_gene: TRBV4-3; j_gene: TRBJ2-7; len: 14; d_gene: -; CDR3nt: TGCGCCAGCAGCCAAGATATTAAGGGCTACGAGCAGTACTTC; CDR3aa: CASSQDIKGYEQYF
abundance: -; v_gene: TRBV2; j_gene: TRBJ2-2; len: 14; d_gene: -; CDR3nt: TGTGCCAGCAGTGGAGGGGGGTATACCGGGGAGCTGTTTTTT; CDR3aa: CASSGGGYTGELFF
abundance: -; v_gene: TRBV29-1; j_gene: TRBJ2-7; len: 14; d_gene: -; CDR3nt: TGCAGCGTTGAGTCTCCGGGGGACCCACCCCACCAGTACTTC; CDR3aa: CSVESPGDPPHQYF
abundance: -; v_gene: TRBV4-3; j_gene: TRBJ2-1; len: 17; d_gene: TRBD2; CDR3nt: TGCGCCAGCAGCCAAGATAGGAGACTAGCGGTCTACAATGAGCAGTTCTTC; CDR3aa: CASSQDRRLAVYNEQFF
abundance: -; v_gene: TRBV4-2; j_gene: TRBJ1-2; len: 13; d_gene: -; CDR3nt: TGTGCCAGCAGCCAAGATGATGGTACTCGGGACACCTTC; CDR3aa: CASSQDDGTRDTF
abundance: -; v_gene: TRBV28; j_gene: TRBJ2-7; len: 13; d_gene: -; CDR3nt: TGTGCCAGCAGCATCCCCCTAGCACAGACCAATGAATTC; CDR3aa: CASSIPLAQTNEF
abundance: -; v_gene: TRBV7-2; j_gene: TRBJ2-3; len: 18; d_gene: TRBD2; CDR3nt: TGTGCCAGCAGCTTAGCGCCTTTAGCGGGAGGCGGTCCAGATACGCAGTATTTT; CDR3aa: CASSLAPLAGGGPDTQYF
abundance: -; v_gene: TRBV9; j_gene: TRBJ2-2; len: 14; d_gene: TRBD2; CDR3nt: TGTGCCAGCAGCGTCGGACTAGTGCCCGGGGAGCTGTTTTTT; CDR3aa: CASSVGLVPGELFF
abundance: -; v_gene: TRBV28; j_gene: TRBJ2-7; len: 13; d_gene: TRBD1; CDR3nt: TGTGCCAGCAGCAGGGGACAGTACTACGAGCAGTACTTC; CDR3aa: CASSRGQYYEQYF
abundance: -; v_gene: TRBV19; j_gene: TRBJ2-3; len: 14; d_gene: TRBD2; CDR3nt: TGTGCCAGTACACGGGAGGGCCGCGCAGATACGCAGTATTTT; CDR3aa: CASTREGRADTQYF
abundance: few; v_gene: TRBV2; j_gene: TRBJ1-5; len: 15; d_gene: TRBD1; CDR3nt: TGTGCCAGCAGTCAACAGGGGGCAAGCAATCAGCCCCAGCATTTT; CDR3aa: CASSQQGASNQPQHF
abundance: -; v_gene: TRBV6-6; j_gene: TRBJ2-5; len: 16; d_gene: TRBD1; CDR3nt: TGTGCCAGCAGGTTCTTCGACAGGGGGAGGGAAGAGACCCAGTACTTC; CDR3aa: CASRFFDRGREETQYF
abundance: -; v_gene: TRBV27; j_gene: TRBJ1-4; len: 13; d_gene: -; CDR3nt: TGTGCCAGCAGTGGTAGGGAGGGGGAAAAACTGTTTTTT; CDR3aa: CASSGREGEKLFF
abundance: -; v_gene: TRBV6-5; j_gene: TRBJ1-6; len: 15; d_gene: TRBD1; CDR3nt: TGTGCCAGCAGTAAGACCGGGACAGGGAGTTCACCCCTCCACTTT; CDR3aa: CASSKTGTGSSPLHF
abundance: -; v_gene: TRBV28; j_gene: TRBJ2-7; len: 13; d_gene: -; CDR3nt: TGTGCCAGCAGTTCGGGACAACTCTACGAGCAGTACTTC; CDR3aa: CASSSGQLYEQYF
abundance: -; v_gene: TRBV19; j_gene: TRBJ2-1; len: 18; d_gene: -; CDR3nt: TGTGCCAGTAGTACGTTTGGCCTAGGTAAAGGGGACTACAATGAGCAGTTCTTC; CDR3aa: CASSTFGLGKGDYNEQFF
abundance: few; v_gene: TRBV5-1; j_gene: TRBJ1-5; len: 15; d_gene: -; CDR3nt: TGCGCCAGCAGCTTGGACGGCGATAGCAATCAGCCCCAGCATTTT; CDR3aa: CASSLDGDSNQPQHF
abundance: -; v_gene: TRBV12-5; j_gene: TRBJ1-2; len: 21; d_gene: TRBD1; CDR3nt: TGTGCTAGTGGTTTGGCCCTATCACAGGGGAAGACTTCTCCGTCTAACTATGGCTACACCTTC; CDR3aa: CASGLALSQGKTSPSNYGYTF
abundance: -; v_gene: TRBV30; j_gene: TRBJ2-5; len: 12; d_gene: -; CDR3nt: TGTGCCTGGAGTAATACCGGAGAGACCCAGTACTTC; CDR3aa: CAWSNTGETQYF
abundance: -; v_gene: TRBV9; j_gene: TRBJ2-1; len: 16; d_gene: TRBD1; CDR3nt: TGTGCCAGCAGCGTAGCAGGGACAGGGTTTGACAATGAGCAGTTCTTC; CDR3aa: CASSVAGTGFDNEQFF
abundance: -; v_gene: TRBV2; j_gene: TRBJ2-7; len: 14; d_gene: TRBD1; CDR3nt: TGTGCCAGCAGTGGAGGGGGCTTGCCCTACGAGCAGTACTTC; CDR3aa: CASSGGGLPYEQYF
abundance: -; v_gene: TRBV6-1; j_gene: TRBJ2-3; len: 17; d_gene: -; CDR3nt: TGTGCCAGCAGTGAATTCCGACTAGCCCCTCAGGGGGATACGCAGTATTTT; CDR3aa: CASSEFRLAPQGDTQYF
abundance: -; v_gene: TRBV6-5; j_gene: TRBJ2-7; len: 15; d_gene: TRBD1; CDR3nt: TGTGCCAGCAGTTCTCCGGGACAGGGTTTCTACGAGCAGTACTTC; CDR3aa: CASSSPGQGFYEQYF
abundance: -; v_gene: TRBV15; j_gene: TRBJ1-1; len: 14; d_gene: -; CDR3nt: TGTGCCACCAGCAGACAGATAACTAACACTGAAGCTTTCTTT; CDR3aa: CATSRQITNTEAFF
abundance: -; v_gene: TRBV9; j_gene: TRBJ1-1; len: 13; d_gene: -; CDR3nt: TGTGCCAGCAGCAAACGTGAGGGCACTGAAGCTTTCTTT; CDR3aa: CASSKREGTEAFF
abundance: -; v_gene: TRBV7-9; j_gene: TRBJ2-2; len: 18; d_gene: TRBD1; CDR3nt: TGTGCCAGCAGCGGCCGGGACAGGGCGACTTCTAACACCGGGGAGCTGTTTTTT; CDR3aa: CASSGRDRATSNTGELFF
abundance: -; v_gene: TRBV4-3; j_gene: TRBJ2-1; len: 16; d_gene: -; CDR3nt: TGCGCCAGCAGCCAAGATCACGTAGCGGACTACAATGAGCAGTTCTTC; CDR3aa: CASSQDHVADYNEQFF